Below, 9 T cell receptor beta chains from the same sample are listed, as sequenced in a study of post-analysis software for immune sequencing data. Unique molecular identifiers featured in each of the TCR beta cDNA libraries. TCRdb re-analysed the PCR reads in MiXCR, keeping a single row per CDR3 protein. The sample carries 650,000 to 850,000 distinct CDR3 sequences, around 53% recorded once. Study results and limitations: Patients showed TRBV5-6, TRBV5-1 and TRBV20-1 among roughly 5 TRBV segments more frequent than in controls.

Their recognized antigens are unknown. The source material was blood. The source is a girl aged 5 to 17 with multiple sclerosis.

This chain joins TRBV4-1 and TRBJ2-7; D gene ambiguous. The V gene lost 1 base and the J gene lost 4 bases, with 5 bases spanning the gap. There are 12 residues in the CDR3. Per the germline V gene, CDR1 is MGHRA and CDR2 is YSYEKL. The CDR3: CASSQGEYEQYF. CDR3 nucleotides: TGCGCCAGCAGCCAAGGCGAGTACGAGCAGTACTTC.

The chain links TRBV28 to TRBJ2-1, with TRBD2 identical over 9 bases. The CDR3 spans 18 residues. V lost 1 base, J lost 2 bases, and 9 bases stayed unmatched. Germline CDR1 and CDR2: MDHEN and SYDVKM. CDR3 protein: CASSLYWTAGGTYNEQFF. Written as DNA, the CDR3 is TGTGCCAGCAGTTTATATTGGACAGCGGGGGGAACCTACAATGAGCAGTTCTTC.

The sample holds a few counts of this clonotype. V gene TRBV5-1 combines with J gene TRBJ2-3, with TRBD1 matching 7 bases. Germline CDR1 reads SGHRS; CDR2 reads YFSETQ. V trimming: 5 bases; J trimming: 0 bases; junction bases outside the gene matches: 3. CDR3 length: 14 amino acids. This CDR3 reads CASRRGPSTDTQYF. The DNA for the CDR3 is TGCGCCAGCAGGAGGGGGCCTAGCACAGATACGCAGTATTTT.

The CDR3 region is CASSFITGPVLPHYGYTF. DNA for the CDR3: TGTGCCAGCAGTTTTATTACAGGGCCTGTCTTACCTCACTATGGCTACACCTTC. The chain has TRBV12-3 or TRBV12-4 and TRBJ1-2; possibly TRBD1 for D (6 bases). V dropped 3 bases and J dropped 3 bases, with 23 bases sitting between them. CDR3 size: 18 residues.

There are a few counts of this clonotype. The V and J genes are TRBV20-1 and TRBJ2-7; either TRBD1 or TRBD2 may supply D (5 bases each). The V gene's germline CDR1 is DFQATT and CDR2 SNEGSKA (reference sequence). V shed 3 bases and J shed 3 bases, with 9 bases lying between them. CDR3 length: 12 amino acids. The CDR3, as DNA: TGCAGTGCTAGCCGGGACGACTACGAGCAGTACTTC. Amino acid sequence: CSASRDDYEQYF.

V and J are TRBV27 and TRBJ2-5; 7 bases are a match to TRBD1. Germline CDR1 MNHEY, CDR2 SMNVEV (reference sequence). V lost 5 bases to trimming and J lost 4 bases; unmatched junction nucleotides: 7. CDR3 size: 14 residues. DNA for the CDR3: TGTGCCAGCAGTCGACAGGGTTTTGTAGAGACCCAGTACTTC. Translated: CASSRQGFVETQYF.

This clonotype was seen only once. The chain has TRBV5-1 and TRBJ2-7; D is possibly TRBD2 (6 bases). V lost 4 bases and J 1 base, leaving 12 bases between the germline ends. The germline CDR1 and CDR2 sequences are SGHRS and YFSETQ. The CDR3 contains 14 residues. The CDR3 sequence is CASSGSGRSYEQYF. In nucleotides, the CDR3 is TGCGCCAGCAGCGGCAGCGGGCGGTCCTACGAGCAGTACTTC.

The rearrangement joins TRBV6-5 to TRBJ1-5; D perhaps matches TRBD1 (6 bases). The V end lost 5 bases, the J end lost 7 bases, and 9 bases lay between the germline ends. Per germline, CDR1 MNHEY and CDR2 SVGAGI. This CDR3 contains 12 residues. Here the CDR3 DNA reads TGTGCCAGCAGTACAGGGACCCAGCCCCAGCATTTT. It codes for CASSTGTQPQHF.

V gene TRBV5-1 combines with J gene TRBJ2-1; a possible D gene is TRBD1 (6 bases). Trimming stripped 5 bases from V and 4 bases from J, with 16 bases between. The CDR3 length is 15 residues. Germline V CDR1 and CDR2: SGHRS, YFSETQ. This chain's CDR3 is CASSTGMAFYNEQFF. For the CDR3, the DNA is TGCGCCAGCAGTACAGGGATGGCCTTTTACAATGAGCAGTTCTTC.